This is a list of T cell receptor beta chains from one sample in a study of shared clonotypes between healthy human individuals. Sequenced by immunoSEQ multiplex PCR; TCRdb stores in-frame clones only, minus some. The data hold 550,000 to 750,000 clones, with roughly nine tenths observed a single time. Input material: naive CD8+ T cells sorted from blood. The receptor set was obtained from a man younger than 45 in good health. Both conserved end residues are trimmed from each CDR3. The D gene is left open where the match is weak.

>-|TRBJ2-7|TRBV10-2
ASSESWAGPGGLPYEQY
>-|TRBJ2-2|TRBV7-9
ASSPDRQVMTGELF
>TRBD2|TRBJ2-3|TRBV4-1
ASSQEDRTSGTSTDTQY
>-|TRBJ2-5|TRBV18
ASSPVLLGSTETQY
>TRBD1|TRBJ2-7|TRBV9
ASSGRDRAYEQY
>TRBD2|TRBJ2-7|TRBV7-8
ASSLGTRLAGFEQY
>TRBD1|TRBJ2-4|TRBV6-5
ASSYYGQGNKNIQY
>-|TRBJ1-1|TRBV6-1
ASELYRTEAF
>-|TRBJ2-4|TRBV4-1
ASSQGPTGSAIQY
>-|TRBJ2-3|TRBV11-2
ASSLVVQIADTQY
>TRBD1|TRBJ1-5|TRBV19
ASIAGTAGNQPQH
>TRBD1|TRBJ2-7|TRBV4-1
ASSQAYGTGTYEQY
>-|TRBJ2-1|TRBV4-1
ASSRRWAEVSEQF
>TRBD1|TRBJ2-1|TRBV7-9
ASSQFRDRGPMDEQF
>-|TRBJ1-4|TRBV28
ASSLQQDLHRAQVYEKLF
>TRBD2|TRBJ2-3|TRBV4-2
ASSHLAGEIDTQY
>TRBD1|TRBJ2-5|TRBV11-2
ASSSRGQYQETQY
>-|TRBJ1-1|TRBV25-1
ASRQGNTEAF
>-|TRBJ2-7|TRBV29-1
SVEDGQSSYEQY
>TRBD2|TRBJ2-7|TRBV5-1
ASSDGGTNLWQY
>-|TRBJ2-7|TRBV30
AWSDTAGSYEQY
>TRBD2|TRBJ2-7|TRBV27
ASSTHGLAGLYEQY
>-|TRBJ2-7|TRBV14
ASSNGAYEQY
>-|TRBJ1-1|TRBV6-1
ASSEVLASLAF
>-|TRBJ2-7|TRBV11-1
ASSGDTYEQY
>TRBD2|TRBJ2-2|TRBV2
ASSASSGFTGELF
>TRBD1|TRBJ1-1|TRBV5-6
ASSIWTGGDTEAF
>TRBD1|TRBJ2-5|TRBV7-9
ASSPRTGEKKTQY
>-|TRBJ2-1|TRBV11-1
ASSLGGTYNEQF
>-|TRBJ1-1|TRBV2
ASRQGTNTEAF
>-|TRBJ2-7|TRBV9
ASSVGADLSSYEQY
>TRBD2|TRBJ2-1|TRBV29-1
SVDYYIAGGQENNNEQF